This T cell receptor beta chain was sequenced in a study of T-cell memory formation after mild COVID-19. Study at large: TCR clustering was largely donor specific. General study results and limits: Certain responding clones were present in pre-infection memory, suggesting participation of cross-reactive memory.

With regard to this clonotype: Its antigen is unidentified.

V was clipped by 9 bases and J by 7 bases; unmatched bases: 9. From germline, CDR1 is SGHNT and CDR2 YYREEE (reference sequence). This CDR3 has 13 residues. Via MiXCR, TCRdb re-called the 5' RACE reads, giving one row per CDR3 protein. The table has roughly 280,000 distinct CDR3 sequences, roughly 8.2% seen once. Sequenced: PBMCs or a T cell subset sorted from them (not recorded which). The chain links TRBV5-4 to TRBJ2-2; 7 bases fit TRBD1. The TCR sequence derives from a man between 18 and 29 years old who had mild COVID-19 (a few samples of this study predate the infection). Cell type and time point are not known. DNA for the CDR3: TGTGCCACTGCGCCAGGGGGTGTCGGGGAGCTGTTTTTT. It codes for CATAPGGVGELFF.